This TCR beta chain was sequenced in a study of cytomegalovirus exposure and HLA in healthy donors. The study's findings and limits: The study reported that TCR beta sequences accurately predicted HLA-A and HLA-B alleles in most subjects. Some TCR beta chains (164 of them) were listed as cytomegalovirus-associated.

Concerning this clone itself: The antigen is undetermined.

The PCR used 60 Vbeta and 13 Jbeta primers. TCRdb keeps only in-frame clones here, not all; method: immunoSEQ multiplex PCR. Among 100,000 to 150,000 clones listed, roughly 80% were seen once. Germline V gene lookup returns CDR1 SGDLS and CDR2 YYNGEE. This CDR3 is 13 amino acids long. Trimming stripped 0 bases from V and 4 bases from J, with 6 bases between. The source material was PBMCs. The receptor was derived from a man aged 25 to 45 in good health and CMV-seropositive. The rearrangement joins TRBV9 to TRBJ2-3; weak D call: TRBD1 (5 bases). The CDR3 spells CASSVEGSDTQYF. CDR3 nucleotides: TGTGCCAGCAGCGTAGAGGGGTCAGATACGCAGTATTTT.